The 30 T cell receptor beta chains listed next were all sequenced from one sample in a study of T cells after yellow fever vaccination. MiXCR, applied by TCRdb to the 5' RACE reads, yields one record per CDR3 protein. The sample carries 250,000 to 350,000 distinct CDR3 sequences, around 6.8% recorded once. The material was PBMCs, obtained more than 35 days after the first yellow fever vaccination. Every receptor here comes from a man younger than 35 who received the YFV17D yellow fever vaccine.

DNA for the CDR3: TGCAGTGCTAGTTCTAGCGGGGGGGCCGCGTACTTC. Protein product: CSASSSGGAAYF. The V gene is TRBV20-1, the J gene TRBJ2-7; TRBD2 matches at 12 bases. CDR3 length: 12 amino acids. The V gene's germline CDR1 is DFQATT and CDR2 SNEGSKA (reference sequence). J gave up 12 bases and V 3 bases, and 6 bases lay outside the gene matches.

In its sample, this clonotype was seen a few times. V gene TRBV20-1 combines with J gene TRBJ2-7; the match to TRBD1 covers 10 bases. V lost 3 bases and J lost 0; bases outside the gene matches: 14. This CDR3 comprises 18 residues. Germline CDR1 DFQATT, CDR2 SNEGSKA (reference sequence). The CDR3 spells CSARPRGGTGAISYEQYV. CDR3 sequence (DNA): TGCAGTGCTAGGCCCCGGGGGGGGACAGGGGCGATCTCCTACGAGCAGTACGTC.

This clonotype has only a few counts. CDR3 sequence (DNA): TGTGCCAGCACCTTTTCAGGGGAGGTAGAGACCCAGTACTTC. The encoded protein is CASTFSGEVETQYF. V and J are TRBV7-2 and TRBJ2-5; D may be TRBD1 or TRBD2 (6 bases each). V was cut by 7 bases and J by 4 bases, with 16 bases left in between. Germline assignment: CDR1 SGHTA and CDR2 FQGNSA. The CDR3 spans 14 residues.

The chain joins TRBV5-6 to TRBJ2-7; no definite D call. Germline loops: CDR1 SGHDT, CDR2 YYEEEE. V was cut by 2 bases and J by 1 base, with 4 bases left in between. CDR3 size: 12 residues. CDR3 nucleotides: TGTGCCAGCAGCTTTCGTTCCTACGAGCAGTACGTC. It codes for CASSFRSYEQYV.

Only a few counts were recorded for this clonotype. The CDR3 nucleotides are TGTGCCAGCAGTTGGACTAGGCGCAATGAGCAGTTCTTC. It specifies CASSWTRRNEQFF. The V gene is TRBV12-3 or TRBV12-4, the J gene TRBJ2-1; 7 positions match TRBD2. The CDR3 is 13 residues long. V lost 4 bases, J lost 6 bases, and 3 bases stayed unmatched.

This clonotype appeared many times. The DNA for the CDR3 is TGCGCCAGCAGCCAAGGGACGGGCCAGCCCCAGCATTTT. Its protein is CASSQGTGQPQHF. The chain couples TRBV4-3 to TRBJ1-5; no definite D call. The CDR3 totals 13 residues. Trimming left V 1 base short and J 7 bases short, with 8 bases between. Germline CDR1 LGHNA, CDR2 YSLEER.

This clonotype was seen repeatedly, ten times or more. The chain couples TRBV29-1 to TRBJ2-2; D gene uncertain. The CDR3 is 14 residues long. With 4 bases removed from V and 4 bases from J, the gap between germline ends came to 13 bases. CDR1 is SQVTM, CDR2 ANQGSEA, per germline. CDR3 amino acids: CSVGNSGITGELFF. In nucleotides, the CDR3 is TGCAGCGTTGGCAACTCGGGCATCACCGGGGAGCTGTTTTTT.

The chain uses TRBV6-2 or TRBV6-3 and TRBJ1-1; perhaps TRBD1 as D (6 bases). This CDR3 region has 17 residues. With 5 bases removed from V and 0 bases from J, the gap between germline ends came to 19 bases. Germline V gives CDR1 MNHEY, CDR2 SVGEGT. The CDR3 loop is CASSEDSTFTVNTEAFF. The CDR3 nucleotides read TGTGCCAGCAGTGAGGACAGTACCTTTACTGTGAACACTGAAGCTTTCTTT.

This clonotype came up a few times. V gene TRBV15 combines with J gene TRBJ2-5; D is ambiguous. The V gene's germline CDR1 is LNHNV and CDR2 YYDKDF (reference sequence). The V gene lost 7 bases and the J gene lost 5 bases, with 14 bases spanning the gap. The CDR3 sequence is 13 residues long. CDR3 in DNA: TGTGCCACCAACCTGAGGAACGAGGAGACCCAGTACTTC. Residues: CATNLRNEETQYF. Variable domain in full (rest from reference TRBV15 and TRBJ2-5): DAMVIQNPRYQVTQFGKPVTLSCSQTLNHNVMYWYQQKSSQAPKLLFHYYDKDFNNEADTPDNFQSRRPNTSFCFLDIRSPGLGDTAMYLCATNLRNEETQYFGPGTRLLVL.

This clonotype has only a few counts. V gene TRBV20-1 combines with J gene TRBJ2-7; D is uncertain. This CDR3 has 14 residues. The germline CDR1 and CDR2 sequences are DFQATT and SNEGSKA (reference sequence). V dropped 0 bases and J dropped 2 bases, with 11 bases sitting between them. The CDR3 DNA reads as TGCAGTGCTAGAGATATACAGAACACCTACGAGCAGTACTTC. Its translation is CSARDIQNTYEQYF.

This chain connects TRBV18 to TRBJ2-5; possible D gene TRBD2, 6 bases. The V gene lost 2 bases and the J gene lost 1 base, with 8 bases spanning the gap. Germline loops: CDR1 KGHSH, CDR2 LQKENI. This CDR3 is built from 14 residues. The CDR3 coding sequence is TGTGCCAGCTCACCAGCTAGCGCCCAAGAGACCCAGTACTTC. This translates into CASSPASAQETQYF.

This clonotype occurred a few times. In DNA, the CDR3 is TGTGCCAGCTCACCATGGACAGGGTCCTACGAGCAGTACTTC. It is translated as CASSPWTGSYEQYF. The chain uses TRBV18 and TRBJ2-7; 8 nucleotides align to TRBD1. Germline trimming cut 2 bases from V and 1 base from J; bases unmatched to any gene: 1. Germline assignment: CDR1 KGHSH and CDR2 LQKENI. There are 14 residues in the CDR3.

A few counts support this clonotype. The chain joins TRBV18 to TRBJ1-1; possible D gene TRBD1, 5 bases. The CDR3 spans 12 residues. From germline, CDR1 is KGHSH and CDR2 LQKENI. With 3 bases removed from V and 7 bases from J, the gap between germline ends came to 9 bases. The DNA for the CDR3 is TGTGCCAGCTCACCGGGGAGGGGTGAAGCTTTCTTT. It is translated as CASSPGRGEAFF.

The sample holds a few counts of this clonotype. The chain joins TRBV5-1 to TRBJ1-2; TRBD1 aligns across 7 bases. Trimming took 5 bases from V and 6 from J; bases not matched to a gene: 7. Germline-derived CDR1 and CDR2 are SGHRS and YFSETQ. CDR3 size: 13 residues. The CDR3 loop reads CASRPLTGDGYTF. The CDR3 DNA reads as TGCGCCAGCAGGCCCCTTACAGGGGATGGCTACACCTTC.

The chain employs TRBV21-1 and TRBJ2-7; the D call TRBD2 from the table was never checked on the DNA. TRBV21-1 is tagged as a pseudogene. This CDR3 contains 17 residues. CDR3 sequence (DNA): TGTGCCAGCAGCTCCCATAGCGGGTTCGCCAGAAGGGACGAGCAGTACGTC. Its translation is CASSSHSGFARRDEQYV.

This clonotype was recorded a few times. The V and J genes are TRBV27 and TRBJ1-4; no firm D call. CDR1 and CDR2 from the germline V gene are MNHEY and SMNVEV (reference sequence). V dropped 3 bases and J dropped 7 bases, with 12 bases sitting between them. The CDR3 sequence is 14 residues long. The CDR3 DNA reads TGTGCCAGCAGTTTCCCCCCGAGGCGTGAAAAACTGTTTTTT. This encodes CASSFPPRREKLFF. The entire variable domain, with the rest obtained from reference TRBV27 and TRBJ1-4, is as follows: EAQVTQNPRYLITVTGKKLTVTCSQNMNHEYMSWYRQDPGLGLRQIYYSMNVEVTDKGDVPEGYKVSRKEKRNFPLILESPSPNQTSLYFCASSFPPRREKLFFGSGTQLSVL.

This clonotype was seen many times. The chain uses TRBV7-2 and TRBJ1-3; D unclear. The CDR3 runs 15 residues. Germline values: CDR1 SGHTA, CDR2 FQGNSA. The V end was cut by 5 bases, the J end by 4 bases, with 15 bases between. The CDR3 DNA is TGTGCCAGCAGCCCTATCGCGGGGAGCGGAAACACCATATATTTT. Translation: CASSPIAGSGNTIYF.

This clonotype was found many times. The rearrangement joins TRBV7-9 to TRBJ1-1, with 8 bases identical to TRBD1. Per germline, CDR1 SEHNR and CDR2 FQNEAQ (reference sequence). CDR3 length equals 14 residues. V dropped 8 bases and J dropped 0; count of bases not matched to a gene: 5. The CDR3 nucleotides read TGTGCCAGCGGCCCCAGGGGGCTGAACACTGAAGCTTTCTTT. Amino acids: CASGPRGLNTEAFF. Supplemented by reference TRBV7-9 and TRBJ1-1, the full variable domain reads DTGVSQNPRHKITKRGQNVTFRCDPISEHNRLYWYRQTLGQGPEFLTYFQNEAQLEKSRLLSDRFSAERPKGSFSTLEIQRTEQGDSAMYLCASGPRGLNTEAFFGQGTRLTVV.

This clonotype has a handful of counts. CDR3 nucleotides: TGTGCCAGCCGACTAGCGGGGGGGCCCGGCACAGATACGCAGTATTTT. It encodes CASRLAGGPGTDTQYF. The V gene is TRBV12-3 or TRBV12-4, the J gene TRBJ2-3; TRBD2 aligns across 14 bases. This CDR3 comprises 16 residues. J was trimmed by 1 base and V by 8 bases; bases with no gene match: 5.

The chain employs TRBV6-1 and TRBJ2-3; 7 bases are shared with TRBD2. CDR3 size: 14 residues. V gave up 7 bases and J gave up 5 bases; unmatched junction bases: 9. Germline V gene data show CDR1 as MNHNS and CDR2 as SASEGT. CDR3 in DNA: TGTGCCAGCAAACCGGGGTGGGGGGGAGATACGCAGTATTTT. Translating gives CASKPGWGGDTQYF.

A few counts support this clonotype. The chain has TRBV7-2 and TRBJ2-1; D could derive from TRBD1 or TRBD2 (5 bases each). The CDR3 covers 16 residues. Trimming cost V 2 bases and J 0 bases, with 11 bases left between them. Germline-derived CDR1 and CDR2 are SGHTA and FQGNSA. CDR3 in DNA: TGTGCCAGCAGCTTATATGGGGCGGGCTCCTACAATGAGCAGTTCTTC. Its translation is CASSLYGAGSYNEQFF.

The sample holds a few counts of this clonotype. This rearrangement joins TRBV6-1 to TRBJ1-1; tentatively, D is TRBD1 (6 bases). The length of the CDR3 is 15 residues. Germline V gene data show CDR1 as MNHNS and CDR2 as SASEGT. V was trimmed by 5 bases and J by 4 bases, leaving 17 bases between them. The CDR3 is CASSISGDSRTEAFF. The CDR3 DNA reads as TGTGCCAGCAGTATTTCAGGGGATTCCCGCACTGAAGCTTTCTTT.

In its sample, this clonotype was seen many times. The V gene is TRBV5-1, the J gene TRBJ2-7, with D possibly called TRBD1 or TRBD2 (5 bases each). The CDR3 is 9 amino acids. CDR1 is SGHRS, CDR2 YFSETQ, per germline. Deletions cut 4 bases from V and 11 bases from J, with 7 bases between. CDR3: CASSGGKYV. Written as DNA, the CDR3 is TGCGCCAGCAGCGGGGGAAAGTACGTC.

V gene TRBV27 combines with J gene TRBJ1-4, with 10 bases lining up with TRBD1. J gave up 8 bases and V 4 bases, and 10 bases lay outside the gene matches. This CDR3 contains 16 residues. In germline, CDR1 is MNHEY, CDR2 SMNVEV (reference sequence). The CDR3 coding sequence is TGTGCCAGCAGTTCCTGGCGACAGGGGGCGCGGGAAAAACTGTTTTTT. Its protein product is CASSSWRQGAREKLFF. Full variable domain (remainder filled in from reference TRBV27 and TRBJ1-4): EAQVTQNPRYLITVTGKKLTVTCSQNMNHEYMSWYRQDPGLGLRQIYYSMNVEVTDKGDVPEGYKVSRKEKRNFPLILESPSPNQTSLYFCASSSWRQGAREKLFFGSGTQLSVL.

This clonotype has just a few counts. V and J are TRBV12-3 or TRBV12-4 and TRBJ1-5, with D possibly matching TRBD1 (5 bases). This CDR3 is 15 amino acids long. Between the trimmed V and J ends, which lost 7 bases and 6 bases, there was a span of 19 bases. The CDR3 sequence: CASTRDVNSGQPQHF. For the CDR3, the DNA is TGTGCCAGCACCCGGGACGTTAATAGCGGTCAGCCCCAGCATTTT.

A few counts support this clonotype. The V and J genes are TRBV7-6 and TRBJ2-5; 7 bases are a match to TRBD2. The CDR3 has 15 amino acids. The V gene end was trimmed by 5 bases and the J gene end by 2 bases; junction bases not matched to a gene: 8. Germline V gives CDR1 SGHVS, CDR2 FNYEAQ. CDR3 in DNA: TGTGCCAGCAGCGATCGGTTCGGGGGGCAAGAGACCCAGTACTTC. Translated: CASSDRFGGQETQYF.

This clonotype was detected ten times or more. The chain is built from TRBV7-9 and TRBJ2-2; the match to TRBD1 covers 7 bases. Germline V lookup: CDR1 SEHNR, CDR2 FQNEAQ (reference sequence). The CDR3 runs 14 residues. After removal of 3 bases from V and 4 bases from J, the junction contained 2 bases not matched to a gene. DNA of the CDR3: TGTGCCAGCAGCTTCGGGACAGCCACCGGGGAGCTGTTTTTT. Translation: CASSFGTATGELFF.

This clonotype occurred many times. J is TRBJ2-5 and V is TRBV5-1, with D uncertain. The V end was cut by 4 bases, the J end by 2 bases, with 9 bases between. This CDR3 contains 13 residues. Germline CDR1 reads SGHRS; CDR2 reads YFSETQ. The DNA for the CDR3 is TGCGCCAGCAGCGAGACCTCGCAAGAGACCCAGTACTTC. It translates to CASSETSQETQYF.

Only a few counts were recorded for this clonotype. J is TRBJ2-7 and V is TRBV7-2; D perhaps matches TRBD1 (6 bases). V lost 5 bases and J 0 bases, leaving 14 bases between the germline ends. The CDR3 has 15 residues. Germline V gives CDR1 SGHTA, CDR2 FQGNSA. CDR3: CASSGPGQSSYEQYF. The CDR3 region has the DNA TGTGCCAGCAGCGGGCCCGGACAGAGCTCCTACGAGCAGTACTTC.

This clonotype was seen a handful of times. The chain combines TRBV7-2 with TRBJ1-4; tentative D call: TRBD1 (5 bases). Per germline, CDR1 SGHTA and CDR2 FQGNSA. V was shortened by 5 bases and J by 7 bases, with 20 bases between the two germline ends. The CDR3 totals 16 residues. The CDR3 DNA is TGTGCCAGCAGCCCGCAACTTGGGCAGGGCGGTGAAAAACTGTTTTTT. Translation gives CASSPQLGQGGEKLFF.